The next 15 T cell receptor beta chains were all read from a single sample in a study of cytomegalovirus exposure and HLA in healthy donors. Repertoires were generated with immunoSEQ multiplex PCR, while TCRdb's copy carries only in-frame clones and drops some. The data contain 150,000 to 200,000 clones, about 96% of them seen just once; the ten biggest clones take up 0.89%. Sample: PBMCs. These receptors all come from a woman younger than 35 in good health and CMV-seronegative.

Details on this clone: As the CDR3 is not closed by the conserved phenylalanine or tryptophan, this likely results from a read error. The limits of the CDR3 on the DNA are not certain, so only TCRdb's listed CDR3 is given. The genes are TRBV5-3 and TRBJ2-7; the table's D call TRBD2 went unverified against the DNA. TRBV5-3 is classed as an ORF, of uncertain function. The CDR3 extends over 13 residues, inclusive of both ends. The CDR3 protein is CARSPWEGWIEFG.

The CDR3 DNA reads TGTGCCAGCAGTTTAGGAGGAACCTCCTACAATGAGCAGTTCTTC. As protein: CASSLGGTSYNEQFF. The chain has TRBV27 and TRBJ2-1; D is perhaps TRBD2 (5 bases). The CDR3 length is 15 residues. CDR1 and CDR2 from the germline V gene are MNHEY and SMNVEV (reference sequence). V was cut by 2 bases and J by 0 bases, with 8 bases left in between.

This chain joins TRBV4-1 and TRBJ2-7, with unresolved D. Between the trimmed V and J ends, which lost 1 base and 0 bases, there was a span of 10 bases. The V gene's germline CDR1 is MGHRA and CDR2 YSYEKL. The CDR3 has 15 residues. CDR3 DNA sequence: TGCGCCAGCAGCCAAGGTCACACAAACTCCTACGAGCAGTACTTC. Translation: CASSQGHTNSYEQYF.

The gene calls are TRBV30 and TRBJ1-1; TRBD1 might be the D (5 bases). The ends were cut back, 8 bases at V and 1 base at J, with 14 bases in the middle. The CDR3 consists of 13 residues. CDR1 and CDR2 (germline): GTSNPN, SVGIG (reference sequence). CDR3 residues: CALHRGGNTEAFF. The CDR3 DNA reads as TGTGCCCTACATCGGGGGGGGAACACTGAAGCTTTCTTT.

The gene calls are TRBV11-2 and TRBJ2-3; D gene uncertain. This CDR3 contains 13 residues. CDR1 is SGHAT, CDR2 FQNNGV, per germline. V was pared by 2 bases and J by 5 bases, with 8 bases between. CDR3 region: CASSLNSGDTQYF. The CDR3 DNA reads TGTGCCAGCAGCTTAAACTCAGGAGATACGCAGTATTTT.

The chain uses TRBV7-2 and TRBJ2-4, with D unresolved. CDR1 and CDR2 from the germline V gene are SGHTA and FQGNSA. Trimming shortened V by 5 bases and J by 1 base, and 9 bases separated the two germline ends. This CDR3 has 14 residues. The CDR3 loop is CASSPNWAKNIQYF. The CDR3 nucleotides read TGTGCCAGCAGCCCAAACTGGGCCAAAAACATTCAGTACTTC.

The chain carries TRBV18 and TRBJ1-2; 8 bases fit TRBD1. CDR3 length equals 15 residues. Unmatched junction bases numbered 8, after V lost 2 bases and J lost 6 bases. CDR1 is KGHSH and CDR2 is LQKENI in the germline V gene. This CDR3 is CASSPSRTGIDGYTF. CDR3 sequence (DNA): TGTGCCAGCTCACCAAGCAGGACAGGGATAGATGGCTACACCTTC.

The rearrangement uses TRBV5-4 and TRBJ2-5, with 9 bases aligning to TRBD2. Trimming cost V 0 bases and J 5 bases; bases outside gene matches: 5. This CDR3 has 15 amino acids. Germline CDR1 is SGHNT and CDR2 is YYREEE (reference sequence). The DNA for the CDR3 is TGTGCCAGCAGCTTGGGCGGGGGGGCCTTGGAGACCCAGTACTTC. Translated, it gives CASSLGGGALETQYF.

V and J are TRBV7-2 and TRBJ2-5; the match to TRBD1 covers 7 bases. Germline values: CDR1 SGHTA, CDR2 FQGNSA. The CDR3 sequence is 14 residues long. The J segment lost 2 bases and the V segment lost 3 bases, leaving 3 bases of the junction unmatched. The CDR3 DNA reads as TGTGCCAGCAGCTTCCGGGACAGACAAGAGACCCAGTACTTC. This sequence encodes CASSFRDRQETQYF.

The genes are TRBV4-2 and TRBJ2-3, with D perhaps matching TRBD2 (6 bases). Trimming stripped 4 bases from V and 3 bases from J, with 8 bases between. Germline assignment: CDR1 LGHNA and CDR2 YNFKEQ. This CDR3 region has 13 residues. This chain's CDR3 is CASSPGTTDTQYF. The CDR3, as DNA: TGTGCCAGCAGCCCGGGGACTACAGATACGCAGTATTTT.

The rearrangement uses TRBV5-1 and TRBJ1-1; unclear D gene. CDR1 is SGHRS and CDR2 is YFSETQ in the germline V gene. The CDR3 is 14 residues long. V lost 8 bases, J lost 4 bases, and 18 bases lay in between. The CDR3 region has the DNA TGCGCCAGTCTCCACGACCTGGGAGGCACTGAAGCTTTCTTT. It codes for CASLHDLGGTEAFF.

CDR3 nucleotide sequence: TGCGCCAGCAGCTACCCCGAAGGCGGCTACGAGCAGTACTTC. Its translation is CASSYPEGGYEQYF. The V gene is TRBV5-1, the J gene TRBJ2-7; no reliable D call. The CDR3 extends over 14 amino acids. The V and J ends lost 3 bases and 3 bases respectively, with 13 bases between them. Germline V CDR1 and CDR2: SGHRS, YFSETQ.

V usage is TRBV2 and J usage is TRBJ2-2, with D uncertain. The CDR3 contains 13 residues. V was clipped by 6 bases and J by 2 bases, with 7 bases between them. Germline lookup yields CDR1 SNHLY and CDR2 FYNNEI. The CDR3 nucleotides read TGTGCCAGCAGGATCTATAACACCGGGGAGCTGTTTTTT. This gives the protein CASRIYNTGELFF. The full variable domain, rest sourced from reference TRBV2 and TRBJ2-2, is EPEVTQTPSHQVTQMGQEVILRCVPISNHLYFYWYRQILGQKVEFLVSFYNNEISEKSEIFDDQFSVERPDGSNFTLKIRSTKLEDSAMYFCASRIYNTGELFFGEGSRLTVL.

This clone has only one observation. The chain combines TRBV29-1 with TRBJ1-1, with no clear D. Trimming removed 2 bases at V and 11 bases at J, with 12 bases between. CDR3 length: 11 residues. Germline values: CDR1 SQVTM, CDR2 ANQGSEA. The CDR3 DNA reads as TGCAGCGTTGAAATTGGCGCCGGGGCTTTCTTT. Its protein product is CSVEIGAGAFF.

The chain couples TRBV2 to TRBJ1-2, with D maybe TRBD1 (5 bases). CDR1 SNHLY and CDR2 FYNNEI come from the germline V gene. The CDR3 is made up of 18 amino acids. With 7 bases removed from V and 3 bases from J, the gap between germline ends came to 27 bases. CDR3 in amino acids: CASTFLSFPGPRDYGYTF. In DNA form, the CDR3 reads TGTGCCAGCACCTTTCTCTCCTTTCCGGGCCCCAGGGACTATGGCTACACCTTC.